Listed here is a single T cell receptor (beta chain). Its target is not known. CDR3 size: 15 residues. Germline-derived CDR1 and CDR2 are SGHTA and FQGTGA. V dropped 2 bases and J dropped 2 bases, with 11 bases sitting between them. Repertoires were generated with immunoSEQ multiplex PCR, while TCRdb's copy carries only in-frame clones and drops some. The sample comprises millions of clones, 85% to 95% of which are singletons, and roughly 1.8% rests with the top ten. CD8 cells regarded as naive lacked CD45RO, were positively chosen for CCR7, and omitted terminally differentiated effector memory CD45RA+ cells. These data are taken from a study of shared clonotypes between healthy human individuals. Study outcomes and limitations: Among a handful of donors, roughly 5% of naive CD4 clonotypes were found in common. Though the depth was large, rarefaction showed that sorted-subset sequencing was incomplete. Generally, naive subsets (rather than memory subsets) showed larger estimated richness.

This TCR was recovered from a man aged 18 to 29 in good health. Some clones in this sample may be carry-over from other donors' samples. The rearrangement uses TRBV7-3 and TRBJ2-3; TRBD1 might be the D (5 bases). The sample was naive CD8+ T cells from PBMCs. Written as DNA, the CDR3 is TGTGCCAGCAGCTTAGGCCAGGGTCCCACAGATACGCAGTATTTT. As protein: CASSLGQGPTDTQYF. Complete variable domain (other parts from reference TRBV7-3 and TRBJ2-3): GAGVSQTPSNKVTEKGKYVELRCDPISGHTALYWYRQSLGQGPEFLIYFQGTGAADDSGLPNDRFFAVRPEGSVSTLKIQRTERGDSAVYLCASSLGQGPTDTQYFGPGTRLTVL.